These 22 T cell receptor beta chains came from one sample sequenced in a study of T cell responses to AZD1222 COVID-19 vaccine. TCRdb's table, derived via immunoSEQ multiplex PCR, lists solely in-frame clones and lacks some. This sample carries around 180,000 clones, around nine tenths of them seen once, and the ten largest clones take around 26%. Sequencing used peripheral blood, obtained 28 days after the second AZD1222 dose. Receptor source: an adult who received the AZD1222 COVID-19 vaccine.

The V and J genes are TRBV5-1 and TRBJ2-7; D gene uncertain. The CDR3 is 13 amino acids. V was pared by 1 base and J by 5 bases, with 10 bases between. The germline V gene encodes CDR1 SGHRS and CDR2 YFSETQ. The CDR3 DNA is TGCGCCAGCAGCTTGTCGCCCTTGGACGAGCAGTACTTC. Protein product: CASSLSPLDEQYF.

The J gene is TRBJ1-2, the V gene TRBV4-1, with 7 bases fitting TRBD1. Germline-derived CDR1 and CDR2 are MGHRA and YSYEKL. Trimming cost V 4 bases and J 3 bases; bases outside gene matches: 5. The CDR3 has 14 residues. The CDR3 protein is CASSPVGTDYGYTF. The CDR3 DNA sequence: TGCGCCAGCAGCCCCGTCGGGACAGACTATGGCTACACCTTC.

This clone has only a few counts. The chain is built from TRBV28 and TRBJ1-1; D uncertain. V gave up 6 bases and J gave up 6 bases, with 11 bases separating them. Germline-derived CDR1 and CDR2 are MDHEN and SYDVKM. This CDR3 spans 12 amino acids. The CDR3 protein is CASRTTFPEAFF. The DNA of the CDR3 is TGTGCCAGCAGAACAACATTCCCTGAAGCTTTCTTT.

The V call is TRBV7-3, the J call TRBJ1-4; a possible D gene is TRBD1 (5 bases). Per germline, CDR1 SGHTA and CDR2 FQGTGA. Between the trimmed V and J ends, which lost 2 bases and 3 bases, there was a span of 13 bases. There are 16 residues in the CDR3. CDR3 DNA sequence: TGTGCCAGCAGCTTACGGAGGGCAGGGCCTAATGAAAAACTGTTTTTT. Translating gives CASSLRRAGPNEKLFF.

The genes are TRBV10-3 and TRBJ1-1, with D perhaps TRBD1 (5 bases). Germline V CDR1 and CDR2: ENHRY, SYGVKD. The CDR3 is 15 amino acids. The germline V and J ends were trimmed by 7 bases and 4 bases, with 19 bases remaining between them. The DNA of the CDR3 is TGTGCCATCACCAAAAGTCTGCAGGGAGGCACTGAAGCTTTCTTT. Encoded protein: CAITKSLQGGTEAFF.

This clone was found once. This chain connects TRBV4-3 to TRBJ2-1; D perhaps matches TRBD1 (6 bases). The CDR3 runs to 18 residues. The V and J ends lost 0 bases and 6 bases respectively, with 21 bases between them. The germline V gene has CDR1 LGHNA and CDR2 YSLEER. The CDR3 here is CASSQERFSGQDFNEQFF. Here the CDR3 DNA reads TGCGCCAGCAGCCAAGAACGCTTCTCGGGACAAGACTTCAATGAGCAGTTCTTC.

DNA for the CDR3: TGTGCCAGCAGTCCACTAGCGGGAGAGGGCGAGCAGTACTTC. Residues: CASSPLAGEGEQYF. The chain is built from TRBV6-2 or TRBV6-3 and TRBJ2-7; TRBD2 aligns across 11 bases. The CDR3 is 14 amino acids. Germline V lookup: CDR1 MNHEY, CDR2 SVGEGT. Trimming at V came to 5 bases and at J to 6 bases, leaving 6 bases not matched to a gene.

The genes are TRBV12-5 and TRBJ1-5, with a tentative D call TRBD1 (6 bases). V shed 6 bases and J shed 3 bases, with 9 bases lying between them. The CDR3 runs 13 residues. The V gene's germline CDR1 is LGHNT and CDR2 FRNRAP. CDR3 in DNA: TGTGCTAGTGGGAGGGGGGCCAATCAGCCCCAGCATTTT. Its translation: CASGRGANQPQHF.

Points on this clone: The junction shows a germline mismatch at one end, possibly a read error. This chain connects TRBV7-7 to TRBJ2-2; no definite D call. This CDR3 has 16 amino acids. Germline V lookup: CDR1 SSHAT, CDR2 FNYEAQ (reference sequence). DNA of the CDR3: TGTGCTAGCAGCTTAGTCGCGCAGCCGAACACCGGGGAGCTGTTTTTT. The encoded protein is CASSLVAQPNTGELFF.

V usage is TRBV28 and J usage is TRBJ2-3, with 9 bases lining up with TRBD2. This CDR3 has 14 residues. CDR1 MDHEN and CDR2 SYDVKM come from the germline V gene. V dropped 8 bases and J dropped 10; count of bases not matched to a gene: 13. CDR3 coding DNA: TGTGCCAGCTCCGGGGCGGGAGGGACCCAGTCGCAGTATTTT. As protein: CASSGAGGTQSQYF.

This sequence joins TRBV6-5 and TRBJ2-5, with D tentatively TRBD2 (6 bases). The CDR3 consists of 14 residues. Trimming removed 7 bases at V and 4 bases at J, with 16 bases between. Looked up from germline, CDR1 is MNHEY and CDR2 is SVGAGI. As DNA, the CDR3 is TGTGCCAGCATCCGGGAGAGGGGTTTAGAGACCCAGTACTTC. It translates to CASIRERGLETQYF.

This chain uses TRBV5-4 with TRBJ2-2, with TRBD2 identical over 8 bases. V was clipped by 0 bases and J by 5 bases; unmatched bases: 9. This CDR3 spans 17 amino acids. Per the germline V gene, CDR1 is SGHNT and CDR2 is YYREEE (reference sequence). CDR3 sequence (DNA): TGTGCCAGCAGCTTGGGCCCAAGCGGGAGACGGACCGGGGAGCTGTTTTTT. Residues: CASSLGPSGRRTGELFF.

V is TRBV3-1 (or the pseudogene TRBV3-2) and J is TRBJ1-2, with TRBD1 identical over 8 bases. V was clipped by 5 bases and J by 6 bases; unmatched bases: 5. The CDR3 contains 13 residues. Germline lookup yields CDR1 LGHDT and CDR2 YNNKEL (reference sequence). The CDR3 nucleotides read TGTGCCAGCAGCTCCCGGACAGGGAATGGCTACACCTTC. Encoded protein: CASSSRTGNGYTF.

This clone is a singleton in its sample. The J gene is TRBJ2-5, the V gene TRBV18; D uncertain. The CDR3 spans 15 residues. Germline assignment: CDR1 KGHSH and CDR2 LQKENI. The germline V and J ends were trimmed by 3 bases and 0 bases, with 11 bases remaining between them. CDR3 DNA sequence: TGTGCCAGCTCACCGCGACGGCAGTACCAAGAGACCCAGTACTTC. Its protein is CASSPRRQYQETQYF.

V gene TRBV7-8 combines with J gene TRBJ1-1; 7 nucleotides match TRBD1. The V gene's germline CDR1 is SGHVS and CDR2 FQNEAQ. V gave up 4 bases and J gave up 0 bases; unmatched junction bases: 8. This CDR3 has 16 amino acids. The CDR3: CASSWPRGAVNTEAFF. The CDR3 region has the DNA TGTGCCAGCAGCTGGCCCAGGGGGGCAGTGAACACTGAAGCTTTCTTT.

This clone was observed a single time. The chain recombines TRBV7-3 with TRBJ2-2, with TRBD1 matching over 7 bases. Germline V gene lookup returns CDR1 SGHTA and CDR2 FQGTGA. This CDR3 contains 16 residues. The junction had 6 bases not matched to a gene; V was cut back by 1 base and J by 4 bases. In nucleotides, the CDR3 is TGTGCCAGCAGCTTAAATGGGGCAGGGGGCACCGGGGAGCTGTTTTTT. Translation gives CASSLNGAGGTGELFF.

As DNA, the CDR3 is TGTGCCAGCAGCCAAGATCTAGGGCAGGGCCGCGGGGAGCAGTACTTC. This sequence encodes CASSQDLGQGRGEQYF. This rearrangement joins TRBV3-1 (or the pseudogene TRBV3-2) to TRBJ2-7; possibly TRBD1 or TRBD2 for D (5 bases each). Per the germline V gene, CDR1 is LGHDT and CDR2 is YNNKEL (reference sequence). This CDR3 has 16 amino acids. V dropped 0 bases and J dropped 7 bases, with 19 bases sitting between them.

The V call is TRBV18, the J call TRBJ2-3, with D possibly being TRBD1 (6 bases). Between the trimmed V and J ends, which lost 6 bases and 4 bases, there was a span of 20 bases. CDR1 is KGHSH and CDR2 is LQKENI in the germline V gene. This CDR3 region has 16 residues. The CDR3 DNA is TGTGCCAGCTCCCCAAGCATGGGTGGGGGCGCAGATACGCAGTATTTT. It encodes CASSPSMGGGADTQYF.

The chain is built from TRBV21-1 and TRBJ2-1; the table assigns TRBD1, which was not confirmed against the DNA. TRBV21-1 is recorded as a pseudogene. The CDR3 is made up of 15 amino acids. The CDR3 loop is CASSKRGRSYNEQFF. CDR3 nucleotides: TGTGCCAGCAGCAAAAGGGGTCGAAGCTACAATGAGCAGTTCTTC.

V gene TRBV19 combines with J gene TRBJ1-4; possibly TRBD1 for D (5 bases). From germline, CDR1 is LNHDA and CDR2 SQIVND (reference sequence). This CDR3 comprises 15 residues. The ends were cut back, 3 bases at V and 8 bases at J, with 16 bases in the middle. CDR3 protein: CASSILGELMEKLFF. For the CDR3, the DNA is TGTGCCAGTAGTATCTTGGGGGAATTAATGGAAAAACTGTTTTTT.

The V and J genes are TRBV30 and TRBJ1-6, with 9 positions matching TRBD1. This CDR3 comprises 15 residues. Germline V gene data show CDR1 as GTSNPN and CDR2 as SVGIG (reference sequence). J gave up 9 bases and V 1 base, and 7 bases lay outside the gene matches. The CDR3 protein is CAWSAGTGPGSPLHF. Written as DNA, the CDR3 is TGTGCCTGGAGTGCCGGGACAGGGCCGGGTTCACCCCTCCACTTT.

This clone was seen only a few times. The chain joins TRBV5-5 to TRBJ2-2; no clear D gene. Trimming removed 0 bases from V and 4 bases from J, with 10 bases in between. This CDR3 is 15 amino acids long. Germline CDR1 is SGHKS and CDR2 is YYEKEE (reference sequence). The DNA of the CDR3 is TGTGCCAGCAGCTTGGTAGTTACTCCCACCGGGGAGCTGTTTTTT. Its translation is CASSLVVTPTGELFF.